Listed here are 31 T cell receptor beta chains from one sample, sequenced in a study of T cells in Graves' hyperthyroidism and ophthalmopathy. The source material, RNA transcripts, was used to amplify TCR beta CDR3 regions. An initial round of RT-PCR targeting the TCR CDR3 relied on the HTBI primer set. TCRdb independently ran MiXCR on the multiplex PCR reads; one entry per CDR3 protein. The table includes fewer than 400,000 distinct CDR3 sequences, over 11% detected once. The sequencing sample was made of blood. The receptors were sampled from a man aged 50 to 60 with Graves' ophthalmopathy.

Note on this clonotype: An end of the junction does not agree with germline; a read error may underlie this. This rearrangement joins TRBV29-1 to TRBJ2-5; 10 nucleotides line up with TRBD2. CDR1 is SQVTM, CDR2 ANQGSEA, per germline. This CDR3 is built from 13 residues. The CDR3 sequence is CSVELAGEEAQYF. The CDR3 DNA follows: TGCAGCGTTGAACTAGCGGGAGAAGAGGCCCAGTACTTC.

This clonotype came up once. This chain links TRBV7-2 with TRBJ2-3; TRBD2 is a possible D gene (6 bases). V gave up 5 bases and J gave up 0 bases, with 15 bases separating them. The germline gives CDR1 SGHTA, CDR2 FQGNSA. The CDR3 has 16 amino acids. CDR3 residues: CASSTRDWPSTDTQYF. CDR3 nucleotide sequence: TGTGCCAGCAGCACCCGGGACTGGCCAAGCACAGATACGCAGTATTTT.

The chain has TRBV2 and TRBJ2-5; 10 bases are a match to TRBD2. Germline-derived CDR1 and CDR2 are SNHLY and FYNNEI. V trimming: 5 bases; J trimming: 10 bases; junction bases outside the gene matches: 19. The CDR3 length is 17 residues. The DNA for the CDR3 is TGTGCCAGCAGTAAATTCCAGCGGGAGGGCCCCGGGAGCCGCCAGTACTTC. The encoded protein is CASSKFQREGPGSRQYF.

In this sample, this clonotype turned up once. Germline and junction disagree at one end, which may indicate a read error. The DNA for the CDR3 is TGTGCCAGCAGCCAAAGGACAACAGGGGGAGGCTCCTGCGAGCAGTACTTC. Translated: CASSQRTTGGGSCEQYF. The chain employs TRBV3-1 and TRBJ2-7; 8 nucleotides align to TRBD1. Germline CDR1 is LGHDT and CDR2 is YNNKEL (reference sequence). The CDR3 runs 17 residues.

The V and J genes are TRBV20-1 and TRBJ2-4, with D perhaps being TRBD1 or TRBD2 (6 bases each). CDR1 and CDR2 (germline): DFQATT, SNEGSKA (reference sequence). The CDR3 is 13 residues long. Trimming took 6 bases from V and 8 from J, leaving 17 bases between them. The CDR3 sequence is CSAPLGGPDIQYF. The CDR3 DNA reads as TGCAGTGCCCCCTTGGGGGGCCCGGACATTCAGTACTTC.

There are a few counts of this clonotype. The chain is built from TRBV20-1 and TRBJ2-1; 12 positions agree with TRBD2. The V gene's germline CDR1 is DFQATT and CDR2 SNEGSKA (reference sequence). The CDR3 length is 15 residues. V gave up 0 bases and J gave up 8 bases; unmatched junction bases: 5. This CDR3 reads CSARDPTSGSDEQFF. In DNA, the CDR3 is TGCAGTGCTAGAGACCCGACTAGCGGGAGCGATGAGCAGTTCTTC.

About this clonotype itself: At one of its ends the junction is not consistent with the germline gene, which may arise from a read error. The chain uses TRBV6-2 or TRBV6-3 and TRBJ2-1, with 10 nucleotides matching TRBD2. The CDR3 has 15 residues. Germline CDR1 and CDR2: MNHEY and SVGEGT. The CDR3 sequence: CASRLVAGGYNKQFF. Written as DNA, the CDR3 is TGTGCCAGCAGACTCGTAGCGGGAGGCTACAATAAGCAGTTCTTC.

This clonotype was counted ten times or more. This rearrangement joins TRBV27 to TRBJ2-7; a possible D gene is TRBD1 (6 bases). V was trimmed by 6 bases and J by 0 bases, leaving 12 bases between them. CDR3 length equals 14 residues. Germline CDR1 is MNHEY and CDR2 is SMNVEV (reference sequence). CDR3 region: CASRTGTTSYEQYF. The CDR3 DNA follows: TGTGCCAGCAGAACCGGGACAACCTCCTACGAGCAGTACTTC.

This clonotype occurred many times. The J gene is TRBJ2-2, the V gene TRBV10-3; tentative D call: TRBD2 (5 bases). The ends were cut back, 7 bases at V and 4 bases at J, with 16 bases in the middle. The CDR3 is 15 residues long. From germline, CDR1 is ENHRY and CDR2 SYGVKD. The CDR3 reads CAIMGVGGTTGELFF. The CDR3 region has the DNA TGTGCCATCATGGGAGTTGGAGGAACCACCGGGGAGCTGTTTTTT.

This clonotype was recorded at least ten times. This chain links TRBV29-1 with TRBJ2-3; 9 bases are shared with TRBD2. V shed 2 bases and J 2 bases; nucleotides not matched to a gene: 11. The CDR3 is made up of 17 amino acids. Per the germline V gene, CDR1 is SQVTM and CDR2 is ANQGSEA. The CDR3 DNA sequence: TGCAGCGTTGAAACCCTCGAACTAGCGGGCCCCACAGATACGCAGTATTTT. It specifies CSVETLELAGPTDTQYF.

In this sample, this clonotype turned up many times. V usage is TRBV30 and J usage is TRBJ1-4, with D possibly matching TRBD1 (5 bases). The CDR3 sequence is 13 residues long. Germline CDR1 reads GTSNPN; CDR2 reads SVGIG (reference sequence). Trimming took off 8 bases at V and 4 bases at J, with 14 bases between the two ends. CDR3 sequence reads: CALNQGGNEKLFF. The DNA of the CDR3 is TGTGCCCTCAATCAGGGTGGTAATGAAAAACTGTTTTTT.

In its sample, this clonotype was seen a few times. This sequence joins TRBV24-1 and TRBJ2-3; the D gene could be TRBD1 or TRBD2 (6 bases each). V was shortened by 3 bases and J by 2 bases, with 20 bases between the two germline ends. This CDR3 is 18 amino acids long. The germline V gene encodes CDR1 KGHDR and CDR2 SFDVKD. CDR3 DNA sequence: TGTGCCACCAGTGATCGATCACCCGGGGGCAGCCTCACAGATACGCAGTATTTT. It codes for CATSDRSPGGSLTDTQYF.

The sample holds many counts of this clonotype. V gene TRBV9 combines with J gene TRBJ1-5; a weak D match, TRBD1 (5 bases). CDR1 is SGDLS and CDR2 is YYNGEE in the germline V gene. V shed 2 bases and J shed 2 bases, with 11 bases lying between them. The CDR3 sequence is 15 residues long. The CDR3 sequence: CASSVGHLGNQPQHF. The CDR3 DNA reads TGTGCCAGCAGCGTCGGACACTTGGGCAATCAGCCCCAGCATTTT.

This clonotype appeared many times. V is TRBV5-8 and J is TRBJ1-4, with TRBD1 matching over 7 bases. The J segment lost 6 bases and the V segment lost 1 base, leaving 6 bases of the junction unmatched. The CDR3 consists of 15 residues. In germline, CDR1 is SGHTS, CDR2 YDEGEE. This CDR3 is CASSLWGQPHEKLFF. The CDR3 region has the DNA TGTGCCAGCAGCTTGTGGGGACAGCCCCATGAAAAACTGTTTTTT.

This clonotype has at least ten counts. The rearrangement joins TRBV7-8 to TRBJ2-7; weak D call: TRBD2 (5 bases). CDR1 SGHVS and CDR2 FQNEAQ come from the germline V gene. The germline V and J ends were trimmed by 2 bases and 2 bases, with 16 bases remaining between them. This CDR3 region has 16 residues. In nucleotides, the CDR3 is TGTGCCAGCAGCTTATTTAGTGGGAGTATCACCTACGAGCAGTACTTC. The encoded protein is CASSLFSGSITYEQYF.

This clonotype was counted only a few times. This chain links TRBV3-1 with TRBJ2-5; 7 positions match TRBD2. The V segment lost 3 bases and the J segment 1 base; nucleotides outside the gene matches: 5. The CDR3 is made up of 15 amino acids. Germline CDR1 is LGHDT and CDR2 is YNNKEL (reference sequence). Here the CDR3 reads CASSQGTSAQETQYF. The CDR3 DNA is TGTGCCAGCAGCCAGGGCACTAGCGCCCAAGAGACCCAGTACTTC.

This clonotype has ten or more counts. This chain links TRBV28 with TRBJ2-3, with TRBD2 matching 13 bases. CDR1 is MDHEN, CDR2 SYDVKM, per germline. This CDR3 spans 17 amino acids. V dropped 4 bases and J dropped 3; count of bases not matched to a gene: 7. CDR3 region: CASSSWTSGSETDTQYF. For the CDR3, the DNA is TGTGCCAGCAGTTCTTGGACTAGCGGGAGTGAAACAGATACGCAGTATTTT. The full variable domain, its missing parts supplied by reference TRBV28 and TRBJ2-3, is DVKVTQSSRYLVKRTGEKVFLECVQDMDHENMFWYRQDPGLGLRLIYFSYDVKMKEKGDIPEGYSVSREKKERFSLILESASTNQTSMYLCASSSWTSGSETDTQYFGPGTRLTVL.

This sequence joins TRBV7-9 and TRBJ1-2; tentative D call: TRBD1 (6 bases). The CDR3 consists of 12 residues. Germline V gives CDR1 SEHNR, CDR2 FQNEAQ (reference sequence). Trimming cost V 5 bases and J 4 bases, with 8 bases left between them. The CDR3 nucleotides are TGTGCCAGCAGCCGGGACACCTATGGCTACACCTTC. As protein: CASSRDTYGYTF.

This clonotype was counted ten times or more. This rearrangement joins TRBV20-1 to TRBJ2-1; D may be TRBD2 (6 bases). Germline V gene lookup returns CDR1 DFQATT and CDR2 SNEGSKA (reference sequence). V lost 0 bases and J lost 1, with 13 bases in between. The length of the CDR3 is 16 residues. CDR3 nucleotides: TGCAGTGCTAGAGATAGCGGTAGGCCATCCTACAATGAGCAGTTCTTC. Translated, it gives CSARDSGRPSYNEQFF.

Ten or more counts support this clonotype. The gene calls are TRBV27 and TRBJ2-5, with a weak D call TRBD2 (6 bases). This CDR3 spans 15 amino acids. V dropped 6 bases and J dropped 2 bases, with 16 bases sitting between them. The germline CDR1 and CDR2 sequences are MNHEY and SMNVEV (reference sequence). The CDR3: CASRQRASAQETQYF. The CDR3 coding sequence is TGTGCCAGCAGGCAGAGGGCTAGCGCTCAAGAGACCCAGTACTTC.

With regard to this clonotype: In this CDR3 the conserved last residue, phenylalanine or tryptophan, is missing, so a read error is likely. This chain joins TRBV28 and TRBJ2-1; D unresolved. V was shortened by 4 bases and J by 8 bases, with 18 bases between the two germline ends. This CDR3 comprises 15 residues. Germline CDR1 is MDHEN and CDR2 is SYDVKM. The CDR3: CASSSRTVYGYEQFS. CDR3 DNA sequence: TGTGCCAGCAGTTCACGGACGGTTTACGGGTATGAGCAGTTCTCC.

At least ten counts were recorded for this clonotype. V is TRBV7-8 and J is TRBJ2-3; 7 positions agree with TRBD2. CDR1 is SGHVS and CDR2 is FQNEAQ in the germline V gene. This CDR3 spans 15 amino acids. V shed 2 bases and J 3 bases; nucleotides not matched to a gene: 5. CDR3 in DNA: TGTGCCAGCAGCTTACGACTAGCAGGAACAGATACGCAGTATTTT. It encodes CASSLRLAGTDTQYF.

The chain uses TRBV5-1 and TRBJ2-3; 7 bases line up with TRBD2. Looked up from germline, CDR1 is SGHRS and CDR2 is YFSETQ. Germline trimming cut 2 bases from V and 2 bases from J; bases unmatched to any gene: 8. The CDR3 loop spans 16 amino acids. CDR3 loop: CASSFGLAVTTDTQYF. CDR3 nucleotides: TGCGCCAGCAGCTTTGGTCTAGCGGTAACCACAGATACGCAGTATTTT. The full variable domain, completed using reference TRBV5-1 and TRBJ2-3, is KAGVTQTPRYLIKTRGQQVTLSCSPISGHRSVSWYQQTPGQGLQFLFEYFSETQRNKGNFPGRFSGRQFSNSRSEMNVSTLELGDSALYLCASSFGLAVTTDTQYFGPGTRLTVL.

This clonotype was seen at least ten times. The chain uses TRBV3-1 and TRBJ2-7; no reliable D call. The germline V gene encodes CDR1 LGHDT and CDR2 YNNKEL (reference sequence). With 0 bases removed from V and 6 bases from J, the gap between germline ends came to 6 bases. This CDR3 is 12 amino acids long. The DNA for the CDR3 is TGTGCCAGCAGCCAAGACCCGTTCGAGCAGTACTTC. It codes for CASSQDPFEQYF.

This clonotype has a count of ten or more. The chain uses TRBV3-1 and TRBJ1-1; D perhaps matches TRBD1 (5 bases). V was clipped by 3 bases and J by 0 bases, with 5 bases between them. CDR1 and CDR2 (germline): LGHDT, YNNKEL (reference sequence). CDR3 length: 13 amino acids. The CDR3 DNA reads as TGTGCCAGCAGCCAGACAGTGAACACTGAAGCTTTCTTT. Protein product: CASSQTVNTEAFF. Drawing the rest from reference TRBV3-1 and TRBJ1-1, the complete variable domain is DTAVSQTPKYLVTQMGNDKSIKCEQNLGHDTMYWYKQDSKKFLKIMFSYNNKELIINETVPNRFSPKSPDKAHLNLHINSLELGDSAVYFCASSQTVNTEAFFGQGTRLTVV.

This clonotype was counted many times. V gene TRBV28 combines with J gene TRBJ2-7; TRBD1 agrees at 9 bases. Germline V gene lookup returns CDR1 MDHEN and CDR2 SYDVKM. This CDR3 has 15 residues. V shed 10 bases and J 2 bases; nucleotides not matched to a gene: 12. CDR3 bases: TGTGCCACGGAAAAGAGGGACAGGGCGACCTACGAGCAGTACTTC. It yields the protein CATEKRDRATYEQYF. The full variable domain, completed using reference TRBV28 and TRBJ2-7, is DVKVTQSSRYLVKRTGEKVFLECVQDMDHENMFWYRQDPGLGLRLIYFSYDVKMKEKGDIPEGYSVSREKKERFSLILESASTNQTSMYLCATEKRDRATYEQYFGPGTRLTVT.

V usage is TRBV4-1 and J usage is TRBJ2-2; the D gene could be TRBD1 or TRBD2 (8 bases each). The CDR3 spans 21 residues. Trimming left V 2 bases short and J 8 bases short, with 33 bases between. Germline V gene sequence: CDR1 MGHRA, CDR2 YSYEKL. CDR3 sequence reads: CASSQSGTGRFGSGKSGELFF. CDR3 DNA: TGCGCCAGCAGCCAATCCGGGACAGGCCGGTTTGGTAGCGGGAAGAGTGGGGAGCTGTTTTTT.

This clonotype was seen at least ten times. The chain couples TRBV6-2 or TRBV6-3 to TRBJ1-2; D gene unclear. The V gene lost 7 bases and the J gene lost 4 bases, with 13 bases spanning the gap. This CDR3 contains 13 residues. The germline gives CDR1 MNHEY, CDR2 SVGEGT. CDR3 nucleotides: TGTGCCAGCACGGAAAGCTCCGTCTATGGCTACACCTTC. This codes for CASTESSVYGYTF.

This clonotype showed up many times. CDR3 coding DNA: TGCAGTGCTAGAGGCGGGTGGGACACTGAAGCTTTCTTT. This translates into CSARGGWDTEAFF. The genes are TRBV20-1 and TRBJ1-1, with unresolved D. The germline CDR1 and CDR2 sequences are DFQATT and SNEGSKA (reference sequence). The CDR3 is 13 residues long. Trimming left V 1 base short and J 3 bases short, with 9 bases between.

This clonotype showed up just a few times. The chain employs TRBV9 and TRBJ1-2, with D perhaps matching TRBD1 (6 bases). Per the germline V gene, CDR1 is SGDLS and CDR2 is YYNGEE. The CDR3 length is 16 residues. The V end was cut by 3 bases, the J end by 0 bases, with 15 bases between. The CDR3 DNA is TGTGCCAGCAGCGAGGACAGCGTCCCGGCTAACTATGGCTACACCTTC. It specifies CASSEDSVPANYGYTF.

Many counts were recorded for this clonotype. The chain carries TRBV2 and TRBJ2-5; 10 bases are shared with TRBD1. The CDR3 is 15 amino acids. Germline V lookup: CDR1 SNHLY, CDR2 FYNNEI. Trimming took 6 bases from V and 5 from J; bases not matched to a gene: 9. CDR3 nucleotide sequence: TGTGCCAGCAGCACGGACAGGGGGATCGGGGAGACCCAGTACTTC. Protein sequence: CASSTDRGIGETQYF.